Presented here are 21 T cell receptor beta chains from one specimen sequenced in a study of shared clonotypes between healthy human individuals. Assay used: immunoSEQ multiplex PCR; TCRdb lists only in-frame clones, some missing. The sample shows over 400,000 clones, 78% of them seen only once. The specimen sequenced was PBMCs. These receptor sequences come from a woman between 40 and 55 years old in good health. Some clones in this sample may be carry-over from other donors' samples.

The J gene is TRBJ2-7, the V gene TRBV18; 13 bases agree with TRBD2. The CDR3 runs to 17 residues. CDR1 and CDR2 from the germline V gene are KGHSH and LQKENI. The V segment lost 6 bases and the J segment 2 bases; nucleotides outside the gene matches: 10. CDR3 in amino acids: CASSYGTSGVRTYEQYF. The CDR3 region has the DNA TGTGCCAGCTCTTACGGGACTAGCGGGGTCCGCACCTACGAGCAGTACTTC.

J is TRBJ2-1 and V is TRBV7-8, with 7 bases identical to TRBD2. This CDR3 has 15 residues. In germline, CDR1 is SGHVS, CDR2 FQNEAQ. The trim removed 8 bases at V and 7 bases at J, leaving 14 bases unmatched. In nucleotides, the CDR3 is TGTGCCAGCCTCCTCCGGGGAGGGCCGAGGAATGAGCAGTTCTTC. Translated, it gives CASLLRGGPRNEQFF.

This clone was seen a handful of times. The rearrangement uses TRBV7-9 and TRBJ1-1; D might be TRBD1 (5 bases). Trimming took 8 bases from V and 4 from J, leaving 8 bases between them. This CDR3 is 11 amino acids long. Germline V gene sequence: CDR1 SEHNR, CDR2 FQNEAQ (reference sequence). The chain's CDR3 is CASGRATEAFF. The DNA of the CDR3 is TGTGCCAGCGGCAGGGCCACTGAAGCTTTCTTT.

The rearrangement joins TRBV7-2 to TRBJ1-2, with TRBD1 matching 8 bases. The CDR3 is 16 residues long. CDR1 SGHTA and CDR2 FQGNSA come from the germline V gene. The junction had 10 bases not matched to a gene; V was cut back by 5 bases and J by 2 bases. The CDR3 region is CASSLRAGGQNYGYTF. The CDR3 nucleotides read TGTGCCAGCAGCCTACGCGCAGGGGGCCAGAACTATGGCTACACCTTC. The entire variable domain, with the rest obtained from reference TRBV7-2 and TRBJ1-2, is as follows: GAGVSQSPSNKVTEKGKDVELRCDPISGHTALYWYRQSLGQGLEFLIYFQGNSAPDKSGLPSDRFSAERTGGSVSTLTIQRTQQEDSAVYLCASSLRAGGQNYGYTFGSGTRLTVV.

The V and J genes are TRBV20-1 and TRBJ2-7, with D tentatively TRBD1 (6 bases). Trimming removed 6 bases at V and 7 bases at J, with 13 bases between. This CDR3 is 11 amino acids long. Germline values: CDR1 DFQATT, CDR2 SNEGSKA (reference sequence). CDR3: CSATGLGEQYF. The CDR3 bases are TGCAGTGCAACAGGGTTAGGGGAGCAGTACTTC.

This chain joins TRBV7-2 and TRBJ2-7; 11 positions match TRBD2. Germline CDR1 SGHTA, CDR2 FQGNSA. The CDR3 is 17 residues long. With 5 bases clipped from V and 2 bases from J, the junction kept 11 bases outside the gene matches. The DNA of the CDR3 is TGTGCCAGCAGCCCTCAAGGGCTAGCGGGAGGTCCCTACGAGCAGTACTTC. It encodes CASSPQGLAGGPYEQYF.

The chain is built from TRBV9 and TRBJ2-1; D remains unclear. CDR3 length: 12 residues. V lost 0 bases and J lost 9, with 7 bases in between. Looked up from germline, CDR1 is SGDLS and CDR2 is YYNGEE. In DNA form, the CDR3 reads TGTGCCAGCAGCGTAGATATGGGTGAGCAGTTCTTC. It translates to CASSVDMGEQFF.

The chain has TRBV6-6 and TRBJ1-1; 8 nucleotides agree with TRBD1. The CDR3 covers 13 residues. The junction had 5 bases not matched to a gene; V was cut back by 6 bases and J by 5 bases. CDR1 MNHNY and CDR2 SVGAGI come from the germline V gene (reference sequence). The CDR3 region has the DNA TGTGCCAGCAGCCCAGGGGGCGGAACTGAAGCTTTCTTT. Translating gives CASSPGGGTEAFF.

V gene TRBV28 combines with J gene TRBJ2-1; possible D gene TRBD2, 6 bases. Per the germline V gene, CDR1 is MDHEN and CDR2 is SYDVKM. V lost 10 bases, J lost 4 bases, and 14 bases lay in between. This CDR3 has 13 residues. DNA of the CDR3: TGTGCCACCTTAGCGGTCCAATACAATGAGCAGTTCTTC. This translates into CATLAVQYNEQFF.

The V gene is TRBV27, the J gene TRBJ1-2; weak D call: TRBD1 (5 bases). CDR1 is MNHEY, CDR2 SMNVEV, per germline (reference sequence). This CDR3 contains 13 residues. The V and J ends lost 3 bases and 2 bases respectively, with 7 bases between them. The DNA for the CDR3 is TGTGCCAGCAGTTTTTGGGGGAACTATGGCTACACCTTC. Its translation: CASSFWGNYGYTF.

The J gene is TRBJ2-3, the V gene TRBV9, with TRBD2 matching 9 bases. The junction had 8 bases not matched to a gene; V was cut back by 2 bases and J by 4 bases. The V gene's germline CDR1 is SGDLS and CDR2 YYNGEE. CDR3 length equals 16 residues. The CDR3 DNA reads as TGTGCCAGCAGCGTGTTAGCGGGAGAGGTTTCAGATACGCAGTATTTT. As protein: CASSVLAGEVSDTQYF.

The CDR3 sequence is CASSALPLFSYEQYF. CDR3 DNA: TGTGCCAGCTCCGCCCTTCCTCTATTCTCCTACGAGCAGTACTTC. V is TRBV6-1 and J is TRBJ2-7; D ambiguous. Germline assignment: CDR1 MNHNS and CDR2 SASEGT. Trimming took 8 bases from V and 0 from J, leaving 17 bases between them. CDR3 length: 15 residues.

The chain uses TRBV9 and TRBJ2-2; TRBD1 is a possible D gene (7 bases). The V gene's germline CDR1 is SGDLS and CDR2 YYNGEE. CDR3 length: 16 residues. Trimming pared 0 bases from V and 4 bases from J, leaving 13 bases between. CDR3 in amino acids: CASSVGQGGFTGELFF. Here the CDR3 DNA reads TGTGCCAGCAGCGTAGGACAGGGAGGATTCACCGGGGAGCTGTTTTTT. Using reference TRBV9 and TRBJ2-2 for the parts outside the CDR3, the full variable domain is DSGVTQTPKHLITATGQRVTLRCSPRSGDLSVYWYQQSLDQGLQFLIQYYNGEERAKGNILERFSAQQFPDLHSELNLSSLELGDSALYFCASSVGQGGFTGELFFGEGSRLTVL.

CDR3 protein: CASSFLSGRAVPDTQYF. Here the CDR3 DNA reads TGTGCCAGCAGCTTCCTTAGCGGGAGGGCCGTACCAGATACGCAGTATTTT. The V gene is TRBV5-6, the J gene TRBJ2-3, with 11 bases that match TRBD2. From germline, CDR1 is SGHDT and CDR2 YYEEEE. Losses at the gene ends were 2 bases for V and 4 bases for J; bases not matched to a gene: 9. CDR3 length equals 17 residues.

The gene calls are TRBV6-5 and TRBJ1-3, with 7 nucleotides matching TRBD1. Unmatched junction bases numbered 4, after V lost 5 bases and J lost 0 bases. This CDR3 has 15 residues. Germline V lookup: CDR1 MNHEY, CDR2 SVGAGI. The DNA of the CDR3 is TGTGCCAGCAGTCCGGGACAGAGCTCTGGAAACACCATATATTTT. Protein sequence: CASSPGQSSGNTIYF.

The J gene is TRBJ2-6, the V gene TRBV6-4, with 7 bases identical to TRBD1. J gave up 2 bases and V 0 bases, and 1 base lay outside the gene matches. The germline CDR1 and CDR2 sequences are MRHNA and SNTAGT. CDR3 length: 16 amino acids. The CDR3 DNA sequence: TGTGCCAGCAGTGACTCAGGGGGCGCTGGGGCCAACGTCCTGACTTTC. It codes for CASSDSGGAGANVLTF.

A note on this clone: Being one base from a much bigger clone, this may be a read error. This sample includes further DNA sequences coding for the same CDR3. The CDR3 nucleotides are TGCGCCAGCAGCCAAGACCTTCAAGGGGCCCTGCCCCAGCATTTT. Amino acids: CASSQDLQGALPQHF. The rearrangement uses TRBV4-1 and TRBJ1-5, with a tentative D call TRBD1 (5 bases). CDR1 and CDR2 from the germline V gene are MGHRA and YSYEKL. This CDR3 has 15 residues. Trimming shortened V by 0 bases and J by 9 bases, and 15 bases separated the two germline ends.

The chain uses TRBV9 and TRBJ1-2, with TRBD1 matching over 7 bases. Germline V gives CDR1 SGDLS, CDR2 YYNGEE. V gave up 0 bases and J gave up 6 bases; unmatched junction bases: 11. The CDR3 is 16 residues long. The CDR3 DNA reads as TGTGCCAGCAGCGTAGACCGGGACAGCATTGGGGATGGCTACACCTTC. Encoded protein: CASSVDRDSIGDGYTF.

V is TRBV6-5 and J is TRBJ1-2, with D hard to call. There are 14 residues in the CDR3. CDR1 is MNHEY and CDR2 is SVGAGI in the germline V gene. V gave up 6 bases and J gave up 4 bases, with 15 bases separating them. The CDR3 is CASSKTPRSYGYTF. The DNA for the CDR3 is TGTGCCAGCAGCAAGACCCCCAGGTCCTATGGCTACACCTTC.

This clone was seen just once. V usage is TRBV18 and J usage is TRBJ2-7, with D tentatively TRBD1 (5 bases). The CDR3 spans 15 residues. Between the trimmed V and J ends, which lost 3 bases and 5 bases, there was a span of 17 bases. Germline CDR1 KGHSH, CDR2 LQKENI. CDR3 nucleotides: TGTGCCAGCTCACCCCCAGGGCGACGGTCGGACGAGCAGTACTTC. Translated, it gives CASSPPGRRSDEQYF.

The chain recombines TRBV5-6 with TRBJ2-7; TRBD1 is a possible D gene (5 bases). There are 13 residues in the CDR3. Trimming took off 0 bases at V and 6 bases at J, with 10 bases between the two ends. Germline V gene data show CDR1 as SGHDT and CDR2 as YYEEEE. CDR3 in DNA: TGTGCCAGCAGCTTGGCAGGGCTCGCCGAGCAGTACTTC. Its protein product is CASSLAGLAEQYF.